The following is a T cell receptor beta chain sequence with its context. Its matching antigen is unknown. The primer mix had 60 Vbeta and 13 Jbeta primers. The protocol was immunoSEQ multiplex PCR, while the TCRdb copy is restricted to in-frame clones and leaves out a portion. The data show about 210,000 clones, with about nine tenths seen just once and around 1% held by the top ten. These data belong to a study of cytomegalovirus exposure and HLA in healthy donors. Study background: HLA-typed donors were the source of approximately 85 million unique TCRs, which an early data release held.

Notes on the study in general: It was reported in a later analysis that an Asian-associated ancestry cluster showed fewer N-insertions than the approximately 670-donor mean. Looking again later, the authors saw that most CMV-associated TCR beta chains seemed HLA-restricted. The study designated roughly 150 TCR beta chains cytomegalovirus-associated.

This receptor was taken from a boy between 2 and 10 years old in good health and CMV-seronegative. The sequencing input was PBMCs.

The CDR3 loop is CASSRGTGDEQYF. CDR3 bases: TGTGCCAGCTCACGAGGGACAGGGGACGAGCAGTACTTC. This sequence joins TRBV18 and TRBJ2-5; 10 bases are shared with TRBD1. The last part of the DNA fits TRBJ2-7 better; the J call may be wrong. Germline V CDR1 and CDR2: KGHSH, LQKENI. The CDR3 extends over 13 amino acids.